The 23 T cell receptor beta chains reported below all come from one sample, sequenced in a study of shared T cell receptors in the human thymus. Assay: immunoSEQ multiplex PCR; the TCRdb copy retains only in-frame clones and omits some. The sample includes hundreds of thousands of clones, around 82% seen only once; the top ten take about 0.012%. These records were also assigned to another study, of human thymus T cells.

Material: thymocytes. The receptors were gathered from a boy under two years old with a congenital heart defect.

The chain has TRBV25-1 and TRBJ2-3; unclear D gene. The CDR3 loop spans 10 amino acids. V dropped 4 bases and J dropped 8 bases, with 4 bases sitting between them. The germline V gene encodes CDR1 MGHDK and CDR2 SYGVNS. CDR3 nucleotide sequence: TGTGCCAGCAGTGCGGGTACGCAGTATTTT. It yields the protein CASSAGTQYF. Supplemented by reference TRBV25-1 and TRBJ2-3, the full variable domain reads EADIYQTPRYLVIGTGKKITLECSQTMGHDKMYWYQQDPGMELHLIHYSYGVNSTEKGDLSSESTVSRIRTEHFPLTLESARPSHTSQYLCASSAGTQYFGPGTRLTVL.

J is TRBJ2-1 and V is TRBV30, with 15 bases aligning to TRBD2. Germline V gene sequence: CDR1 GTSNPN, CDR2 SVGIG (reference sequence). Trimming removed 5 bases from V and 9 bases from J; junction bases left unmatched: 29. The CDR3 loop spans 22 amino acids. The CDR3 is CAWWSFGTSGRRRLSLSGEQFF. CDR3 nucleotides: TGTGCCTGGTGGTCTTTCGGGACTAGCGGGAGGCGCCGGCTGTCCCTTTCGGGTGAGCAGTTCTTC.

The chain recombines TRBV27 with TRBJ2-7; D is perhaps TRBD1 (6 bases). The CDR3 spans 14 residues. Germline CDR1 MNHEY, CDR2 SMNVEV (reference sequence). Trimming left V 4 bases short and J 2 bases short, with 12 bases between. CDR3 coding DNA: TGTGCCAGCAGTTCGGACAGAATTCCCTACGAGCAGTACTTC. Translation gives CASSSDRIPYEQYF.

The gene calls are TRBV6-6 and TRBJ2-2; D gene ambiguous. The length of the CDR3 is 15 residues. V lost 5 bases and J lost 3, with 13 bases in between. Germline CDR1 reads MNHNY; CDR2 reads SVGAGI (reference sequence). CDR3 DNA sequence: TGTGCCAGCAGTCGAACCCTACCCTACACCGGGGAGCTGTTTTTT. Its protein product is CASSRTLPYTGELFF.

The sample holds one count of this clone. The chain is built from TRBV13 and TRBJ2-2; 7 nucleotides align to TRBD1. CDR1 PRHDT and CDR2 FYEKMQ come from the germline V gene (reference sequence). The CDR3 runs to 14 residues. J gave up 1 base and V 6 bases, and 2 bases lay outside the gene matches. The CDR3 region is CASRRTGNTGELFF. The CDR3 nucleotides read TGTGCCAGCAGACGGACAGGGAACACCGGGGAGCTGTTTTTT.

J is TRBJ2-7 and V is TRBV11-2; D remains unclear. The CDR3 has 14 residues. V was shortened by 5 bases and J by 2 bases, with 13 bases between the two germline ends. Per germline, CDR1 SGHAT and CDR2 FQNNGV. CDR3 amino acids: CASSPEKRAYEQYF. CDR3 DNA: TGTGCCAGCAGCCCGGAGAAACGGGCCTACGAGCAGTACTTC.

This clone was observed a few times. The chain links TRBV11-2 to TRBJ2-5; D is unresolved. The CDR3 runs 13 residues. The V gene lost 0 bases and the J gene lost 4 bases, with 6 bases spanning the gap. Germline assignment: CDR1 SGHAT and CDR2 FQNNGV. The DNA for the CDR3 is TGTGCCAGCAGCTTAGAACAGACAGAGACCCAGTACTTC. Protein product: CASSLEQTETQYF.

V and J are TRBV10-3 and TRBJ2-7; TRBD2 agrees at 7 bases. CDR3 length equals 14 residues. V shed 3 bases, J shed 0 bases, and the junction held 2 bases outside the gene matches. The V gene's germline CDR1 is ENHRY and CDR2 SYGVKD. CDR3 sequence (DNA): TGTGCCATCAGTGACGGGGAGGGCTCCTACGAGCAGTACTTC. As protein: CAISDGEGSYEQYF.

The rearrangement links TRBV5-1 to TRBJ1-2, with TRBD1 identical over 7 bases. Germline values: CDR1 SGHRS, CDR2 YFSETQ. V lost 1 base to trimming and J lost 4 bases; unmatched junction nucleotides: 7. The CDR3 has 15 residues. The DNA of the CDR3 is TGCGCCAGCAGCTTGATCAGGGGGTGGGTCTATGGCTACACCTTC. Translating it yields CASSLIRGWVYGYTF.

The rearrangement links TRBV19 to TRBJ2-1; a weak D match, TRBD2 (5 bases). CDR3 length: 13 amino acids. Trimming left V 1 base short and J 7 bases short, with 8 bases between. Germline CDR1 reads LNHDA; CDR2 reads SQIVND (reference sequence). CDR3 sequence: CASSIVRGNEQFF. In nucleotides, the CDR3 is TGTGCCAGTAGTATAGTGCGCGGGAATGAGCAGTTCTTC.

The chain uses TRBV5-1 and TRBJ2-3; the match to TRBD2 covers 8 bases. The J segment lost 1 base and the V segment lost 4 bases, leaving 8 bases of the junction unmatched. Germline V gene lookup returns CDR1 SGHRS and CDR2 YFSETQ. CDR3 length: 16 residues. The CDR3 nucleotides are TGCGCCAGCAGCAGGGGGGCGGGAGGACGCACAGATACGCAGTATTTT. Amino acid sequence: CASSRGAGGRTDTQYF.

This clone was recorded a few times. The CDR3 DNA sequence: TGTGCCAGCCTGGGCGAACTAGCGGGAAAGAGCTCCTACAATGAGCAGTTCTTC. This encodes CASLGELAGKSSYNEQFF. V usage is TRBV25-1 and J usage is TRBJ2-1; 10 bases match TRBD2. With 8 bases clipped from V and 0 bases from J, the junction kept 13 bases outside the gene matches. This CDR3 spans 18 amino acids. The germline V gene encodes CDR1 MGHDK and CDR2 SYGVNS.

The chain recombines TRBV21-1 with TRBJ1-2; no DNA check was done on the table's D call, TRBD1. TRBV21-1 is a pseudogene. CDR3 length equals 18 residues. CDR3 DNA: TGTGCCAGCAGCAAGAATGGGTACAGACAGGGCTTGGGGCTCGGCTACACCTTC. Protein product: CASSKNGYRQGLGLGYTF.

The CDR3 bases are TGTGCCAGCAGTGGGGCAAAACGGGAGTCTGAAAAACTGTTTTTT. It yields the protein CASSGAKRESEKLFF. The chain combines TRBV6-1 with TRBJ1-4; D call uncertain. With 4 bases removed from V and 7 bases from J, the gap between germline ends came to 16 bases. Germline V CDR1 and CDR2: MNHNS, SASEGT. This CDR3 has 15 residues.

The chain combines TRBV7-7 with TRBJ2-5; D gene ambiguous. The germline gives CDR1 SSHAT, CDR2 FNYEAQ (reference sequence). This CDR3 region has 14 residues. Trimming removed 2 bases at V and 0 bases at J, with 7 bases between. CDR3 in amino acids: CASSLNSYQETQYF. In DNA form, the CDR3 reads TGTGCCAGCAGCTTAAATTCATACCAAGAGACCCAGTACTTC.

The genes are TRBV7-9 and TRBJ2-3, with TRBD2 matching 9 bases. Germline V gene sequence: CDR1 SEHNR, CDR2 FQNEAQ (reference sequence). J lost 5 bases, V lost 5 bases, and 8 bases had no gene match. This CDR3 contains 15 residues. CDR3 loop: CASSRRLAGQDTQYF. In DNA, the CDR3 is TGTGCCAGCAGCCGCAGGCTAGCGGGACAAGATACGCAGTATTTT.

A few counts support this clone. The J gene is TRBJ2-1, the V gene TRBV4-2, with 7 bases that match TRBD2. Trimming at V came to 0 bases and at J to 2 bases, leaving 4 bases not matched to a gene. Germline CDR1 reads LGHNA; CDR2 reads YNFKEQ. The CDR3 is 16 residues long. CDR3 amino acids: CASSQDVLATYNEQFF. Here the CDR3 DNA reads TGTGCCAGCAGCCAAGATGTACTAGCGACCTACAATGAGCAGTTCTTC.

The CDR3 is CSVPCAPGQADNEQFF. CDR3 nucleotide sequence: TGCAGCGTTCCATGCGCACCGGGACAGGCGGACAATGAGCAGTTCTTC. The chain combines TRBV29-1 with TRBJ2-1; 8 nucleotides align to TRBD1. The CDR3 loop spans 16 amino acids. The germline gives CDR1 SQVTM, CDR2 ANQGSEA. With V trimmed by 5 bases and J by 5 bases, 14 bases remained unmatched.

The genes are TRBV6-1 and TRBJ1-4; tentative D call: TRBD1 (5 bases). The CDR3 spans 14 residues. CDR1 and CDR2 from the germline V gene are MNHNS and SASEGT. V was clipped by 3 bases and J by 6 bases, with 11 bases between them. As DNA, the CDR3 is TGTGCCAGCAGTGAGGGGGACTTTCATGAAAAACTGTTTTTT. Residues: CASSEGDFHEKLFF.

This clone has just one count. CDR3 sequence: CASSPGQTEQFF. In nucleotides, the CDR3 is TGTGCCAGCAGCCCGGGACAGACTGAGCAGTTCTTC. The V gene is TRBV9, the J gene TRBJ2-1; 7 nucleotides agree with TRBD1. The V gene's germline CDR1 is SGDLS and CDR2 YYNGEE. The CDR3 extends over 12 amino acids. Germline trimming cut 4 bases from V and 9 bases from J; bases unmatched to any gene: 4.

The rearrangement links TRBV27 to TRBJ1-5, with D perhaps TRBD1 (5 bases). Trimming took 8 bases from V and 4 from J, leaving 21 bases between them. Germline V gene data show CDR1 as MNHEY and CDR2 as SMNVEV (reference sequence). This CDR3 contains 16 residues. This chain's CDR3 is CASRLGGSRGNQPQHF. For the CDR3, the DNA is TGTGCCAGCCGCCTCGGGGGGTCACGAGGGAATCAGCCCCAGCATTTT.

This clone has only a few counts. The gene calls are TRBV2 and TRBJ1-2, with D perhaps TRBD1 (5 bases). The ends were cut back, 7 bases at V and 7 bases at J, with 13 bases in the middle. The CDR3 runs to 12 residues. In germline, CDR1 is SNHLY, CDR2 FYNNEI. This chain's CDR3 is CASMGEGAGYTF. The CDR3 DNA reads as TGTGCCAGCATGGGGGAGGGTGCTGGCTACACCTTC.

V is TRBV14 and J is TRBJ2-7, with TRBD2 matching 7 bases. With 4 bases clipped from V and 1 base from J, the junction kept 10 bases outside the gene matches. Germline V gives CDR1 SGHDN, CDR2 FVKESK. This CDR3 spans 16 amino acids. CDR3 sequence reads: CASSPTEGEGSYEQYF. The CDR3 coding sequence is TGTGCCAGCAGCCCTACTGAAGGGGAGGGATCCTACGAGCAGTACTTC.